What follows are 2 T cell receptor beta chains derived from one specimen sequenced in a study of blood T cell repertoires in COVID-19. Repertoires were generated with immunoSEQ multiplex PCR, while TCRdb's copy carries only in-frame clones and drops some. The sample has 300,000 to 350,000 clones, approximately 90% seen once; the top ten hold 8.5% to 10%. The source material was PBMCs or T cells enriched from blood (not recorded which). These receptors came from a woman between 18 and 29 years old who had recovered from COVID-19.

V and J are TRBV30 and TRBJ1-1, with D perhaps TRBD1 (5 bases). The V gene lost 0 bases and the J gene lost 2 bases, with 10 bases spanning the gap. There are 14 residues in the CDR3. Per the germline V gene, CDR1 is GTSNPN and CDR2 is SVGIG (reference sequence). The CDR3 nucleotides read TGTGCCTGGAGTGTCAAGGGGACTAACACTGAAGCTTTCTTT. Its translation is CAWSVKGTNTEAFF.

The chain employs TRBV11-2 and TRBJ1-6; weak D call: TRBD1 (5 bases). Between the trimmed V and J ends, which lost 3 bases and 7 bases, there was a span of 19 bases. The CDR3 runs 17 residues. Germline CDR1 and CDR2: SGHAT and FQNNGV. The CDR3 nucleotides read TGTGCCAGCAGCTTCTCCCATGGCAGGGCGGGAAATTCACCCCTCCACTTT. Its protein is CASSFSHGRAGNSPLHF.